This entry lists 6 T cell receptor beta chains sequenced from one sample in a study of shared clonotypes between healthy human individuals. Some clones are missing from TCRdb's copy, which holds only in-frame ones; the method was immunoSEQ multiplex PCR. The data contain 980,000 or so clones, approximately 80% of them singletons. Sequenced sample: memory CD4+ T cells sorted from blood. Subset: CD45RA-negative fraction. The receptors were sampled from a man younger than 35 in good health.

In regard to this clone: Other DNA variants within this sample encode the same CDR3. The chain has TRBV19 and TRBJ1-5, with a weak D call TRBD1 (5 bases). The CDR3 is made up of 14 amino acids. Germline assignment: CDR1 LNHDA and CDR2 SQIVND (reference sequence). Between the trimmed V and J ends, which lost 3 bases and 0 bases, there was a span of 6 bases. The CDR3, as DNA: TGTGCCAGTAGTATTCAGGGTAGCAATCAGCCCCAGCATTTT. It translates to CASSIQGSNQPQHF.

This clone showed up just once. Other DNA sequences in the same sample also yield this CDR3. The CDR3 region is CASSLPGQGAYEQYF. In DNA form, the CDR3 reads TGTGCCAGCAGTTTACCGGGACAGGGGGCGTACGAGCAGTACTTC. This chain links TRBV5-4 with TRBJ2-7, with 12 bases identical to TRBD1. The length of the CDR3 is 15 residues. V shed 5 bases, J shed 4 bases, and the junction held 7 bases outside the gene matches. Germline V gene lookup returns CDR1 SGHNT and CDR2 YYREEE (reference sequence).

The chain couples TRBV23-1 to TRBJ2-7, with unresolved D. TRBV23-1 carries the ORF label, with uncertain function. The CDR3 covers 15 residues. V was pared by 5 bases and J by 5 bases, with 19 bases between. In nucleotides, the CDR3 is TGCGCCAGCAGTTTTCCCCGGGCCCAGCGCCACGAGCAGTACTTC. The encoded protein is CASSFPRAQRHEQYF.

The chain recombines TRBV10-2 with TRBJ1-5; D remains unclear. Per the germline V gene, CDR1 is WSHSY and CDR2 is SAAADI. Trimming stripped 2 bases from V and 0 bases from J, with 5 bases between. The CDR3 consists of 14 residues. The CDR3 DNA sequence: TGCGCCAGCAGTGAGGGGCATAGCAATCAGCCCCAGCATTTT. Translated, it gives CASSEGHSNQPQHF.

This chain links TRBV29-1 with TRBJ1-6; possible D gene TRBD1, 6 bases. The CDR3 is made up of 13 amino acids. V was clipped by 4 bases and J by 10 bases, with 14 bases between them. CDR1 and CDR2 from the germline V gene are SQVTM and ANQGSEA. CDR3 loop: CSVGQGRGSPLHF. The CDR3, as DNA: TGCAGCGTTGGTCAGGGGAGAGGATCACCCCTCCACTTT.

To note about this clone: The same CDR3 arises from other DNA sequences in this sample as well. The DNA of the CDR3 is TGTGCCAGCTCACCAGGACAGGGGACCGAAGCTTTCTTT. Protein product: CASSPGQGTEAFF. The gene calls are TRBV18 and TRBJ1-1; 9 bases fit TRBD1. Germline values: CDR1 KGHSH, CDR2 LQKENI. Trimming cost V 2 bases and J 8 bases; bases outside gene matches: 3. The CDR3 is 13 amino acids.